Only one count was recorded for the clone carrying this T cell receptor beta chain. Its antigen is unidentified. This entry is derived from a study of beta chain features in type 1 diabetes. CD45RO/CCR7/CD25/CD127/CD95/CD27 separated CD4+ naive, central memory, regulatory and stem cell-like memory cells by sorting. This CDR3 region has 14 residues. Trimming removed 0 bases from V and 12 bases from J; junction bases left unmatched: 8. Germline V gene lookup returns CDR1 MNHEY and CDR2 SVGAGI. Whole-study findings and limits: More deletions and fewer insertions at VDJ junctions were found in patients with type 1 diabetes.

What was sequenced were expressed TCRB transcripts, since all of the isolated RNA had been reverse transcribed. Mean read depth for naive, central memory and regulatory T cell samples was approximately 3.57 million reads. The repertoire was sequenced with immunoSEQ multiplex PCR; TCRdb's copy has only in-frame clones and lacks some. The sample has 200,000 to 300,000 clones, 25% to 35% seen once. The sequence was obtained from a man younger than 45 in good health. The V call is TRBV6-5, the J call TRBJ2-1; the match to TRBD2 covers 7 bases. Input material: central memory CD4+ T cells from blood. The CDR3 here is CASSYSWREGTQFF. DNA of the CDR3: TGTGCCAGCAGTTACTCGTGGAGGGAGGGGACGCAGTTCTTC.